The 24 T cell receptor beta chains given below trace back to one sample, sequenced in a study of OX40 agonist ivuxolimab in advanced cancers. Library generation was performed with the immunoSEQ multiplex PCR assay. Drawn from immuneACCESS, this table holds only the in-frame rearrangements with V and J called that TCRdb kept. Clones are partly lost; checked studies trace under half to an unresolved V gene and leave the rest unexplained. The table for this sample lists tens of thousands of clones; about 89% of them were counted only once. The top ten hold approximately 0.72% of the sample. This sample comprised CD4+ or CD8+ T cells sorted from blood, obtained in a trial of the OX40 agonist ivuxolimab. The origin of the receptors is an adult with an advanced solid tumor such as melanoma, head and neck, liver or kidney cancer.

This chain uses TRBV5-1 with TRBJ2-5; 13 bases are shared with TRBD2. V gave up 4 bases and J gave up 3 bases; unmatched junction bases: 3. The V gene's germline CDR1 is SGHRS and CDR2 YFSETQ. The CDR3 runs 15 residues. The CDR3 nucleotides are TGCGCCAGCAGCCCGGGACTAGCGGGGAAAGAGACCCAGTACTTC. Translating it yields CASSPGLAGKETQYF.

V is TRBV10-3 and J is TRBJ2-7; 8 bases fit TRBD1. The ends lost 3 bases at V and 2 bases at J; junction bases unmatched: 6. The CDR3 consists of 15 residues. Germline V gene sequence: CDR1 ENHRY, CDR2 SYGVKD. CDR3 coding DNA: TGTGCCATCAGTGACCAAGGACAGGGCCCCTACGAGCAGTACTTC. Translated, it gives CAISDQGQGPYEQYF.

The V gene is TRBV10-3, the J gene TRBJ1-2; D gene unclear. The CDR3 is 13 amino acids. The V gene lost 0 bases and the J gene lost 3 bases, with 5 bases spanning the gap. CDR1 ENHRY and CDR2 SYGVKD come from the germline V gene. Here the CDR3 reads CAISESRDYGYTF. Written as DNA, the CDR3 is TGTGCCATCAGTGAGTCTCGGGACTATGGCTACACCTTC.

CDR3 nucleotides: TGTGCCAGCAGCGTTTTCGACACAGATACGCAGTATTTT. Translated: CASSVFDTDTQYF. The chain uses TRBV9 and TRBJ2-3; D unclear. The CDR3 loop spans 13 amino acids. CDR1 and CDR2 from the germline V gene are SGDLS and YYNGEE. The V and J ends lost 2 bases and 2 bases respectively, with 6 bases between them.

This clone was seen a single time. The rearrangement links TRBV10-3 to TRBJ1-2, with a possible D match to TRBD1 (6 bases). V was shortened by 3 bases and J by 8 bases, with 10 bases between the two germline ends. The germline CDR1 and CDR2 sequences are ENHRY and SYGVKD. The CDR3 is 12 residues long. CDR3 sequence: CAISDRGEGYTF. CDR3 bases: TGTGCCATCAGTGACAGGGGTGAAGGCTACACCTTC.

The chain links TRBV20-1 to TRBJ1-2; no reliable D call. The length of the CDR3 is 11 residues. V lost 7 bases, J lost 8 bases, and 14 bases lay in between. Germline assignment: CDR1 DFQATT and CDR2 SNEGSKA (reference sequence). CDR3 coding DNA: TGCAGTGGAACCTGGCGATCCGGCTACACCTTC. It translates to CSGTWRSGYTF.

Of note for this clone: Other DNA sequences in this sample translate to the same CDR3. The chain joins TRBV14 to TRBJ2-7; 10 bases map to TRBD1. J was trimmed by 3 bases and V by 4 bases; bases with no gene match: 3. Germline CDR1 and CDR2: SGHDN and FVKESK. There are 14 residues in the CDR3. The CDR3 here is CASSLWTGGYEQYF. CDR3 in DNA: TGTGCCAGCAGCCTTTGGACAGGGGGCTACGAGCAGTACTTC. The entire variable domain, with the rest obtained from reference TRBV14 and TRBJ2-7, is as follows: EAGVTQFPSHSVIEKGQTVTLRCDPISGHDNLYWYRRVMGKEIKFLLHFVKESKQDESGMPNNRFLAERTGGTYSTLKVQPAELEDSGVYFCASSLWTGGYEQYFGPGTRLTVT.

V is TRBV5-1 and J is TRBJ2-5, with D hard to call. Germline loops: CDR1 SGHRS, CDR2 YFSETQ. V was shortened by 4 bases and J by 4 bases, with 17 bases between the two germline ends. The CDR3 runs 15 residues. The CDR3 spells CASSLLKGAGETQYF. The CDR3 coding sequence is TGCGCCAGCAGCCTCCTGAAGGGCGCAGGAGAGACCCAGTACTTC.

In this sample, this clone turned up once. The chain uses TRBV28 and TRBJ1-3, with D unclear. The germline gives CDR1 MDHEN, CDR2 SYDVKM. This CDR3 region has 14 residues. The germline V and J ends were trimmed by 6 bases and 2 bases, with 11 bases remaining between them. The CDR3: CASSTPGAGNTIYF. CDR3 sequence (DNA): TGTGCCAGCAGCACGCCTGGGGCTGGAAACACCATATATTTT.

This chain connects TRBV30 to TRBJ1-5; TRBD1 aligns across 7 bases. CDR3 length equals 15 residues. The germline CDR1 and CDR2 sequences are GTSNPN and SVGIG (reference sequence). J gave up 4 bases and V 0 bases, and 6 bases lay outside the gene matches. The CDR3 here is CAWSVSNRGNQPQHF. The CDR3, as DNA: TGTGCCTGGAGTGTAAGCAACAGGGGAAATCAGCCCCAGCATTTT. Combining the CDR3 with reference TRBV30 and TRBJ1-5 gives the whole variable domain SQTIHQWPATLVQPVGSPLSLECTVEGTSNPNLYWYRQAAGRGLQLLFYSVGIGQISSEVPQNLSASRPQDRQFILSSKKLLLSDSGFYLCAWSVSNRGNQPQHFGDGTRLSIL.

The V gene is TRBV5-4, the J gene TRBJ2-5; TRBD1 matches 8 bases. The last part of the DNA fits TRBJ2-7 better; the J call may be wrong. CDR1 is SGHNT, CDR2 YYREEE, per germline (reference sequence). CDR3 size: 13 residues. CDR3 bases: TGTGCCAGCAGCCACGGACAGGGAGACGAGCAGTACTTC. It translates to CASSHGQGDEQYF.

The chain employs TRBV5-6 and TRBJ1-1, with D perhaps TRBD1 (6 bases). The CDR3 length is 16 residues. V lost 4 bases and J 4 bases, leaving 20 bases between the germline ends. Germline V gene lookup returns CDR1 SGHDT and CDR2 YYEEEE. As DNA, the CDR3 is TGTGCCAGCAGCCCAATCGCAGGGGCTCTTAGCACTGAAGCTTTCTTT. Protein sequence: CASSPIAGALSTEAFF.

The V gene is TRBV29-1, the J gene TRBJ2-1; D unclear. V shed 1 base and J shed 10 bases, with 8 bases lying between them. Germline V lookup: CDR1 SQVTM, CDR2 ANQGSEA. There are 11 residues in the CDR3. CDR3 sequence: CSVEGSREQFF. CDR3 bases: TGCAGCGTTGAAGGCTCCAGGGAGCAGTTCTTC.

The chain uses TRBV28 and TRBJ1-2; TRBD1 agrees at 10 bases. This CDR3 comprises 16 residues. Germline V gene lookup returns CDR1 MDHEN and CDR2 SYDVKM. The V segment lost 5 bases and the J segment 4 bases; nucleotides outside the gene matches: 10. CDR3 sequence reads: CASSMDRGNFGYGYTF. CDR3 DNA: TGTGCCAGCAGTATGGACAGGGGGAATTTCGGCTATGGCTACACCTTC.

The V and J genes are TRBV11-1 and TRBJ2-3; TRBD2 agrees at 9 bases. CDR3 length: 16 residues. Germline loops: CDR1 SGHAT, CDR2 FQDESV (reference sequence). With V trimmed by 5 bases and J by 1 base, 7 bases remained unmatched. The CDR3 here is CASSQRVAGGTDTQYF. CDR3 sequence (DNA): TGTGCCAGCAGCCAACGCGTAGCGGGGGGCACAGATACGCAGTATTTT.

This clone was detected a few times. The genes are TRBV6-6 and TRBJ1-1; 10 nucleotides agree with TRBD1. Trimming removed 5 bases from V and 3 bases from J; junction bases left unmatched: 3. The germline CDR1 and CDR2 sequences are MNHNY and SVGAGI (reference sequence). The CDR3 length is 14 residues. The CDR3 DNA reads TGTGCCAGCAGTATAGGACAGGGGGACACTGAAGCTTTCTTT. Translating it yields CASSIGQGDTEAFF.

This CDR3 reads CASSRGQINQPQHF. As DNA, the CDR3 is TGTGCCAGTAGTAGGGGACAGATTAATCAGCCCCAGCATTTT. The chain links TRBV19 to TRBJ1-5; 7 nucleotides align to TRBD1. This CDR3 has 14 residues. Germline-derived CDR1 and CDR2 are LNHDA and SQIVND (reference sequence). Trimming cost V 4 bases and J 4 bases; bases outside gene matches: 4.

The CDR3 DNA sequence: TGTGCCAGCAGTGAAGCGTTCGGTGCAACTAATGAAAAACTGTTTTTT. This sequence encodes CASSEAFGATNEKLFF. The chain joins TRBV6-1 to TRBJ1-4; D not resolved. The CDR3 runs to 16 residues. V was cut by 0 bases and J by 0 bases, with 8 bases left in between. Germline CDR1 and CDR2: MNHNS and SASEGT.

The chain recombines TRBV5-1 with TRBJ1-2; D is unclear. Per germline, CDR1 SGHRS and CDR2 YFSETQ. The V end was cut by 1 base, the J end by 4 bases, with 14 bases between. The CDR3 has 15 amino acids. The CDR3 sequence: CASSLQATEGYGYTF. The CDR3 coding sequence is TGCGCCAGCAGCTTGCAGGCAACGGAGGGCTATGGCTACACCTTC.

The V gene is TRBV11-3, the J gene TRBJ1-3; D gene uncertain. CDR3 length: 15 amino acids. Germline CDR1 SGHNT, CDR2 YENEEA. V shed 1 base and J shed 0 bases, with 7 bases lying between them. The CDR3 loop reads CASSLGSGSGNTIYF. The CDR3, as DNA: TGTGCCAGCAGCTTAGGATCCGGCTCTGGAAACACCATATATTTT.

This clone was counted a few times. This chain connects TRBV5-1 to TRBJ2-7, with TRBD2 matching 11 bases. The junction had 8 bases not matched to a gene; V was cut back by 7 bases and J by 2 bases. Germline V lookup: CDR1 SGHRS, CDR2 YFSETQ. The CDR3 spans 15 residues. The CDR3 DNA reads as TGCGCCAGCTATACCGGGACTAGCGGAACCTACGAGCAGTACTTC. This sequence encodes CASYTGTSGTYEQYF.

The CDR3 sequence is CASTRGTENEQFF. The CDR3 bases are TGTGCCAGTACCCGAGGGACGGAGAATGAGCAGTTCTTC. J is TRBJ2-1 and V is TRBV19, with D perhaps TRBD1 or TRBD2 (5 bases each). CDR3 length: 13 residues. Germline V gene sequence: CDR1 LNHDA, CDR2 SQIVND (reference sequence). V shed 7 bases and J shed 7 bases, with 14 bases lying between them.

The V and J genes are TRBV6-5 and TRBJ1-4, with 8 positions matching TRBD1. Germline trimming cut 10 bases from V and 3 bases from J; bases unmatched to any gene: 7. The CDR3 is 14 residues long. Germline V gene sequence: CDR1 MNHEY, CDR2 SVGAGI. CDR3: CATKAGQANEKLFF. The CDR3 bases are TGTGCCACCAAAGCGGGACAGGCTAATGAAAAACTGTTTTTT.

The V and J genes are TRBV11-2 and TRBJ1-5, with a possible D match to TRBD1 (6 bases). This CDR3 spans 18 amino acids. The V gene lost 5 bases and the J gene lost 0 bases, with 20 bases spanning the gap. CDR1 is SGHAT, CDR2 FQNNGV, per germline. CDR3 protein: CASSSGRQGRNSNQPQHF. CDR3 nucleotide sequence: TGTGCCAGCAGCAGTGGGCGGCAGGGGCGGAATAGCAATCAGCCCCAGCATTTT. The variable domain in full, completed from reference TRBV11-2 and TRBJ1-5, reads EAGVAQSPRYKIIEKRQSVAFWCNPISGHATLYWYQQILGQGPKLLIQFQNNGVVDDSQLPKDRFSAERLKGVDSTLKIQPAKLEDSAVYLCASSSGRQGRNSNQPQHFGDGTRLSIL.